This T cell receptor beta chain was sequenced in a study of T cell responses to AZD1222 COVID-19 vaccine. Generated by immunoSEQ multiplex PCR, the TCRdb table keeps only in-frame clones and is missing some. The data contain approximately 150,000 clones, roughly 84% of them singletons. Whole-study findings and limits: Donors skewed white British and female; clonal diversity was possibly underestimated. Close to half of all spike-specific TCRs reportedly target regions of the variants that are unmutated.

The V end lost 5 bases, the J end lost 6 bases, and 10 bases lay between the germline ends. The CDR3 is 12 residues long. Germline CDR1 is SGHVS and CDR2 is FQNEAQ. As for this clone: Its antigen is as yet unknown.

The receptor comes from an adult who received the AZD1222 COVID-19 vaccine. The starting material was peripheral blood, obtained 28 days after the second AZD1222 dose. The chain links TRBV7-8 to TRBJ2-5; unclear D gene. The CDR3: CASSRFRQTQYF. DNA of the CDR3: TGTGCCAGCAGCCGGTTCCGTCAGACCCAGTACTTC.